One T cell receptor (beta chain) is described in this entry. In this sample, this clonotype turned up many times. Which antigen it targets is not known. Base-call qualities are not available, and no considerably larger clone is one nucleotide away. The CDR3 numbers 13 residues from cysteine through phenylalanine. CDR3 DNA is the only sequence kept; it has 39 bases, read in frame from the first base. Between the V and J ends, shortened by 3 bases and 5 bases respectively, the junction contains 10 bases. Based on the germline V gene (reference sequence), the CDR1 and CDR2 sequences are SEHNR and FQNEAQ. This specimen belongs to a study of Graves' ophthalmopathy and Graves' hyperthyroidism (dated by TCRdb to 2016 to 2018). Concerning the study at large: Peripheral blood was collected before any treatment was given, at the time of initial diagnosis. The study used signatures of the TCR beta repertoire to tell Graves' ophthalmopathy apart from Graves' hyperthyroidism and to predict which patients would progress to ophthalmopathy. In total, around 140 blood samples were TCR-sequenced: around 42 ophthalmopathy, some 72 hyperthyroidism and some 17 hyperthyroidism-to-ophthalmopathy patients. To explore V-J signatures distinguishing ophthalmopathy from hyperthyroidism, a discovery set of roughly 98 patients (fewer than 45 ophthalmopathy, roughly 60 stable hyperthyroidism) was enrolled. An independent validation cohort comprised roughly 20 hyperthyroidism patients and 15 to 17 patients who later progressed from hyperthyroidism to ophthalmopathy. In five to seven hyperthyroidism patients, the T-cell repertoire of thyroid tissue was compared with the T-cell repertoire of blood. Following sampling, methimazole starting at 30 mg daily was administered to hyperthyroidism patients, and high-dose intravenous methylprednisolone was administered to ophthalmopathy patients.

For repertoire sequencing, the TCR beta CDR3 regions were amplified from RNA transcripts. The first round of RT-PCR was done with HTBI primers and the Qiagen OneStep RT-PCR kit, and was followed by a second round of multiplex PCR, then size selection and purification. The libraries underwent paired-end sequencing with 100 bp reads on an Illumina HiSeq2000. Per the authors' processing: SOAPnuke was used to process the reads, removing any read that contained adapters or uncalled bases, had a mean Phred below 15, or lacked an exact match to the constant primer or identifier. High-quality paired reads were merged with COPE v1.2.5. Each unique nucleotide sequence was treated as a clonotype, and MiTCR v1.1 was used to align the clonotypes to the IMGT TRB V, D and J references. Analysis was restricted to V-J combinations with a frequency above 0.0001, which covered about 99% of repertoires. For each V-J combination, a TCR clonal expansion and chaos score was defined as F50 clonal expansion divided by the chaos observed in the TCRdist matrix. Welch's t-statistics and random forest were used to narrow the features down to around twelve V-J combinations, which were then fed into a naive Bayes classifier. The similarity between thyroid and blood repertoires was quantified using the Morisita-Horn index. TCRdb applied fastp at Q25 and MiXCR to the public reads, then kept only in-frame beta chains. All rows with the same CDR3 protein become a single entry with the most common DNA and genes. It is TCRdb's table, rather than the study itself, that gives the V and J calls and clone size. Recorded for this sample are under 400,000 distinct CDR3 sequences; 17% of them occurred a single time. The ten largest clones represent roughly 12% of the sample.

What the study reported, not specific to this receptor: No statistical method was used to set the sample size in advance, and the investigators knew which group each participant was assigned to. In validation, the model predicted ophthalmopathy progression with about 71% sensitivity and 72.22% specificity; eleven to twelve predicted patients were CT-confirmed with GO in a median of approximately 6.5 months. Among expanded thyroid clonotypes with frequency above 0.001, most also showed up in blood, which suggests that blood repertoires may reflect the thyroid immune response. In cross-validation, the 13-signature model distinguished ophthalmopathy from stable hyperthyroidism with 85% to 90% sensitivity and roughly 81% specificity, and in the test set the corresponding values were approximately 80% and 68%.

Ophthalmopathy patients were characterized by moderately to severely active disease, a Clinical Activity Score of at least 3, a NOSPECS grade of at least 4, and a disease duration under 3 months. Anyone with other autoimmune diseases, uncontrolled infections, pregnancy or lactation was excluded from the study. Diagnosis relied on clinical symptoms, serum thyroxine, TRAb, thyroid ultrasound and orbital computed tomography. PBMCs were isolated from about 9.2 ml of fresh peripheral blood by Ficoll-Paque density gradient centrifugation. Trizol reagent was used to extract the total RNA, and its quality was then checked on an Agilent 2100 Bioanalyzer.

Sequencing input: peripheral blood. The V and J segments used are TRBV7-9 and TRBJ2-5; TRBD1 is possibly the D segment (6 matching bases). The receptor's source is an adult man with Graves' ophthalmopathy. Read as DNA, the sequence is TGTGCCAGCAGCTTTCAGGGGACGGAGACCCAGTACTTC. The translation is CASSFQGTETQYF.